This is a list of T cell receptor beta chains from one sample in a study of cytomegalovirus exposure and HLA in healthy donors. Sequencing was performed with immunoSEQ multiplex PCR; in TCRdb, only in-frame clones are kept and a portion is missing. The sample yields about 56,000 clones, 93% seen once. The sample was PBMCs. All receptors derive from a woman younger than 35 in good health and CMV-seropositive. Each CDR3 is given with its conserved first and last residue. A D gene is named only where the DNA matches it firmly. Clone size is not always given. Where it is, it says once, few, many or a class for expanded clones.

TRBV10-1	TRBD2	TRBJ2-2	.	15	TGCGCCAGCAGTGAGATAGGGAGGGACACCGGGGAGCTGTTTTTT	CASSEIGRDTGELFF
TRBV7-2	TRBD2	TRBJ2-1	once	16	TGTGCCAGCAGCTTAGACGGGGGGGCAGCGTACAATGAGCAGTTCTTC	CASSLDGGAAYNEQFF
TRBV6-1	TRBD2	TRBJ2-7	.	13	TGTGCCAGCAGTCCAGGAGGCGGGACTAATCTAGACTTC	CASSPGGGTNLDF
TRBV7-2	TRBD1	TRBJ1-5	.	16	TGTGCCAGCAGCGAACAGGGGTGGTATAGCAATCAGCCCCAGCATTTT	CASSEQGWYSNQPQHF
TRBV7-2	.	TRBJ1-2	.	13	TGTGCCAGCTCCCGCCGTCCGCGGGATGGCTACACCTTC	CASSRRPRDGYTF
TRBV5-3	.	TRBJ1-2	.	13	TGTGCCAGAATCGGACAGCTATACTATGGCTACACCTTC	CARIGQLYYGYTF
TRBV6-1	.	TRBJ1-1	.	13	TGTGCCAGCAGTGAAAGGTCAGGGCCTGAAGCTTTCTTT	CASSERSGPEAFF
TRBV6-1	TRBD1	TRBJ1-2	.	13	TGTGCCAGCAGTGAGGGACAGGGGAATGGCTACACCTTC	CASSEGQGNGYTF
TRBV19	TRBD1	TRBJ1-1	.	16	TGTGCCAGTACCATTAGGACAGGGGGCCTAAACACTGAAGCTTTCTTT	CASTIRTGGLNTEAFF
TRBV6-5	TRBD1	TRBJ1-6	.	14	TGTGCCAGCAGTTACGAACAGGGGACTTCACCCCTCCACTTT	CASSYEQGTSPLHF
TRBV5-4	.	TRBJ2-6	.	17	TGTGCCAGCAGCTCTCGGACTCTGAGCTCTGGGGCCAACGTCCTGACTTTC	CASSSRTLSSGANVLTF
TRBV4-3	TRBD2	TRBJ2-5	.	17	TGCGCCAGCAGCCAAGATTTACGGGGGGGGGCCTTGGAGACCCAGTACTTC	CASSQDLRGGALETQYF
TRBV10-3	TRBD2	TRBJ2-7	.	14	TGTGCCATCAGAATGACTAGCGGGGGTGACGAGCAGTACTTC	CAIRMTSGGDEQYF
TRBV6-6	.	TRBJ2-1	.	13	TGTGCCAGCAGTTACGGCTTCTCCAATGAGCAGTTCTTC	CASSYGFSNEQFF
TRBV11-2	TRBD1	TRBJ1-1	.	15	TGTGCCAGCAGCCTTTTGGGGACAGCTTGGGGTGAAGCTTTCTTT	CASSLLGTAWGEAFF
TRBV6-6	.	TRBJ2-7	.	13	TGTGCCAGCAGTTACGCCCTATCCTACGAGCAGTACTTC	CASSYALSYEQYF
TRBV4-1	TRBD2	TRBJ2-1	.	14	TGCGCCAGCAGACGACTAGCGGGAACGAATGAGCAGTTCTTC	CASRRLAGTNEQFF
TRBV7-9	.	TRBJ2-7	.	12	TGTGCCAGCAGCCTAATATTAACCGAGCAGTACTTC	CASSLILTEQYF
TRBV4-3	TRBD1	TRBJ1-2	.	15	TGCGCCAGCAGCCAAACGGACAGGCTTTCATATGGCTACACCTTC	CASSQTDRLSYGYTF
TRBV7-7	.	TRBJ2-5	.	13	TGTGCCAGCAGCTTGCAGGGGAGAGAGACCCAGTACTTC	CASSLQGRETQYF